The clone carrying this T cell receptor (beta chain) was seen a few times. The sample comes from a study of T cell changes during pregnancy in multiple sclerosis. Profiling relied on immunoSEQ multiplex PCR, and the TCRdb table lists in-frame clones only, not all of them. The profile shows fewer than 90,000 clones, around 90% of them singletons. The CDR3 loop spans 15 amino acids. The V end was cut by 2 bases, the J end by 7 bases, with 17 bases between. The germline V gene has CDR1 LGHNA and CDR2 YSLEER. The chain joins TRBV4-3 to TRBJ1-1, with D hard to call. This TCR was sampled from a female donor with multiple sclerosis, enrolled in a pregnancy study. This specimen was peripheral blood, taken in the second trimester of pregnancy. The CDR3 region is CASSQPTARRGEAFF. The CDR3 DNA reads TGCGCCAGCAGCCAACCTACAGCTCGACGGGGTGAAGCTTTCTTT.